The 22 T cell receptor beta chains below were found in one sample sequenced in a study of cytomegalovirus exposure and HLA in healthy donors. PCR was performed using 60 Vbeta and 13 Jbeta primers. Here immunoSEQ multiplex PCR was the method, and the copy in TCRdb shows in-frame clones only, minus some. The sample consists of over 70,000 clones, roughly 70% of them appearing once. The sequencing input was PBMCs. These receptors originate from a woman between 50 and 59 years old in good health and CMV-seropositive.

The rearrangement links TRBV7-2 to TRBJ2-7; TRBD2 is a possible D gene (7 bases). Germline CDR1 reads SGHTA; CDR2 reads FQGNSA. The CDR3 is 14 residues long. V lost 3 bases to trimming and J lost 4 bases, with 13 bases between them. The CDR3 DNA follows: TGTGCCAGCAGCTTTCCGGGGGGCCATTACGAGCAGTACTTC. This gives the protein CASSFPGGHYEQYF. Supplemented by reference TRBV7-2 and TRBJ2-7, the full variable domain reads GAGVSQSPSNKVTEKGKDVELRCDPISGHTALYWYRQSLGQGLEFLIYFQGNSAPDKSGLPSDRFSAERTGGSVSTLTIQRTQQEDSAVYLCASSFPGGHYEQYFGPGTRLTVT.

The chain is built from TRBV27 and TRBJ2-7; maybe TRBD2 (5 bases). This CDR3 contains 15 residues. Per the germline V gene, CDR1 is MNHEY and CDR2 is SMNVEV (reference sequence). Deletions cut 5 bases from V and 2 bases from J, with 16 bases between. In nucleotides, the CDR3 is TGTGCCAGCAGTGAAACGGGAACCGTTCCCTACGAGCAGTACTTC. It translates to CASSETGTVPYEQYF.

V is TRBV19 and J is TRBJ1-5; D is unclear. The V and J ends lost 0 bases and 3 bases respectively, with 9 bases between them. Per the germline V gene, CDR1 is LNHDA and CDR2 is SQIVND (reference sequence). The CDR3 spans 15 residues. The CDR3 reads CASSIDPTYNQPQHF. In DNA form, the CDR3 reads TGTGCCAGTAGTATAGATCCGACTTACAATCAGCCCCAGCATTTT.

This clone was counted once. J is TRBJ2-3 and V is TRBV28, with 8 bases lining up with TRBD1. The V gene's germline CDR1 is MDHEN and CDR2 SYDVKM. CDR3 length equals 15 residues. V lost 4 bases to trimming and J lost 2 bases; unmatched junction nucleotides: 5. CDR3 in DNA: TGTGCCAGCAGTTCTTGGACAGGGCCCACAGATACGCAGTATTTT. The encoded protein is CASSSWTGPTDTQYF.

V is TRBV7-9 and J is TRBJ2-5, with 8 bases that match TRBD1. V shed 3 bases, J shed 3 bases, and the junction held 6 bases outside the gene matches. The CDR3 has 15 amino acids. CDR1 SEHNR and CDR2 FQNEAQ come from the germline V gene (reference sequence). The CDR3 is CASSLAQGAEETQYF. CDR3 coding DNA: TGTGCCAGCAGCTTGGCGCAGGGGGCTGAAGAGACCCAGTACTTC.

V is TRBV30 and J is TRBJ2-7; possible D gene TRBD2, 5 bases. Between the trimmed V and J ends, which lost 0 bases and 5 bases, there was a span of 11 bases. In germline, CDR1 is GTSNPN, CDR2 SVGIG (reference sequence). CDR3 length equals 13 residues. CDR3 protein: CAWSVLDTDEQYF. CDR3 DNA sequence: TGTGCCTGGAGTGTACTAGACACCGACGAGCAGTACTTC.

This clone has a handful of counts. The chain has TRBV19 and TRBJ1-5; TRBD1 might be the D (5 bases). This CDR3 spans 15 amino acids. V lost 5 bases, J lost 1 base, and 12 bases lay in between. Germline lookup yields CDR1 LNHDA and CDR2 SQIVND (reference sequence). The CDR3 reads CASSSRGVSNQPQHF. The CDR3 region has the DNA TGTGCCAGTAGTTCCCGGGGGGTGAGCAATCAGCCCCAGCATTTT.

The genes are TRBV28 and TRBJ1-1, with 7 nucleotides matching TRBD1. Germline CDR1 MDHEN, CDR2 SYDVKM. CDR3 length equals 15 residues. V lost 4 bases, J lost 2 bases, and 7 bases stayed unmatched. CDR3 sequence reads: CASSSGTAHNTEAFF. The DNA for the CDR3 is TGTGCCAGCAGTTCGGGGACAGCACATAACACTGAAGCTTTCTTT.

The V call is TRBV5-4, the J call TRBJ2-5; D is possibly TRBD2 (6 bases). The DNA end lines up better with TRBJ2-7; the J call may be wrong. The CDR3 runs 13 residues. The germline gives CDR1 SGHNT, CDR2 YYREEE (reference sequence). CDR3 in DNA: TGTGCCAGCAGCTTGGATCGGGAGAACGAGCAGTACTTC. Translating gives CASSLDRENEQYF.

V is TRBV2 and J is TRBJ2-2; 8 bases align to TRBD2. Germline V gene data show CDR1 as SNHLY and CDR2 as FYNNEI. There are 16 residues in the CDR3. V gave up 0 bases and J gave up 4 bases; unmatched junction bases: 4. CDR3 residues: CASSEAGSGVTGELFF. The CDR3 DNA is TGTGCCAGCAGTGAAGCAGGTAGCGGGGTCACCGGGGAGCTGTTTTTT. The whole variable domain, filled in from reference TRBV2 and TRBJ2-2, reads EPEVTQTPSHQVTQMGQEVILRCVPISNHLYFYWYRQILGQKVEFLVSFYNNEISEKSEIFDDQFSVERPDGSNFTLKIRSTKLEDSAMYFCASSEAGSGVTGELFFGEGSRLTVL.

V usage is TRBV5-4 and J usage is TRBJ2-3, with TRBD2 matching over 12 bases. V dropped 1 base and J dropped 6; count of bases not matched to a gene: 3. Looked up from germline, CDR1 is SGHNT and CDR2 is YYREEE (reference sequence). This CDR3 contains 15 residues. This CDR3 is CASSLTSGRWDTQYF. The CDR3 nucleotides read TGTGCCAGCAGCTTGACTAGCGGGAGGTGGGATACGCAGTATTTT.

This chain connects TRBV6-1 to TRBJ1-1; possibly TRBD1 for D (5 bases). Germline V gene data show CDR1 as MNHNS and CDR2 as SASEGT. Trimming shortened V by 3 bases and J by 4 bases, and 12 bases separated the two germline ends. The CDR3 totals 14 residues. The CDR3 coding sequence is TGTGCCAGCAGTGACAGGGAGGCTCGCACTGAAGCTTTCTTT. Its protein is CASSDREARTEAFF.

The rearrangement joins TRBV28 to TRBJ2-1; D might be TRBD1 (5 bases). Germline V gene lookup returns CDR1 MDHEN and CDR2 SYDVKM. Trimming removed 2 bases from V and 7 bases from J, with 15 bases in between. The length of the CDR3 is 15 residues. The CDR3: CASSLLLAKGNEQFF. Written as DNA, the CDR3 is TGTGCCAGCAGTTTACTGCTGGCTAAGGGGAATGAGCAGTTCTTC.

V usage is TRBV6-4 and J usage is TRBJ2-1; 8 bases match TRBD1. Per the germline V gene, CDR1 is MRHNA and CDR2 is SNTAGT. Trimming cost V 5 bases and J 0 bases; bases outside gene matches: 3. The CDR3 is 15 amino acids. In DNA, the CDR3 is TGTGCCAGCAGTCAAGGACAGGGCTCCTACAATGAGCAGTTCTTC. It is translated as CASSQGQGSYNEQFF.

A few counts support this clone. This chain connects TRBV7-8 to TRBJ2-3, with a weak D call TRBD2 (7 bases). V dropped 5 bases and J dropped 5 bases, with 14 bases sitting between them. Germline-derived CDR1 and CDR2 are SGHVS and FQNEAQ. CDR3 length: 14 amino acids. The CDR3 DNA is TGTGCCAGCAGCCTAGAAAGGGGGGGAGATACGCAGTATTTT. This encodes CASSLERGGDTQYF. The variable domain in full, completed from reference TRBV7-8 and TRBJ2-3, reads GAGVSQSPRYKVAKRGQDVALRCDPISGHVSLFWYQQALGQGPEFLTYFQNEAQLDKSGLPSDRFFAERPEGSVSTLKIQRTQQEDSAVYLCASSLERGGDTQYFGPGTRLTVL.

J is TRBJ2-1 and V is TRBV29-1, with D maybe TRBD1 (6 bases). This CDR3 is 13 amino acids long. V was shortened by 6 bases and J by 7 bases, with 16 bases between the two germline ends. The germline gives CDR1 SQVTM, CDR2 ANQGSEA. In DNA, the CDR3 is TGCAGCGTCGCACAGGGTTTCGGGAATGAGCAGTTCTTC. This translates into CSVAQGFGNEQFF.

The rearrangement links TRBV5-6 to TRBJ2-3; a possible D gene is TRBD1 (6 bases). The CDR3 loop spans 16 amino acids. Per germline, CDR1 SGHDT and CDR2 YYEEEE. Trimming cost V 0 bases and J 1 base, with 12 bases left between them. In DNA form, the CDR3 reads TGTGCCAGCAGCTTGGAACAGGGTGGCGGCACAGATACGCAGTATTTT. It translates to CASSLEQGGGTDTQYF.

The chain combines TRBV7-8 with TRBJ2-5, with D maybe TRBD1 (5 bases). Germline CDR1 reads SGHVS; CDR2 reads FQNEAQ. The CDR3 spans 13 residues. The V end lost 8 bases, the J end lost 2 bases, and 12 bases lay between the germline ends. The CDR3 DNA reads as TGTGCCAGCCGCCAGGGCCCTCAAGAGACCCAGTACTTC. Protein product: CASRQGPQETQYF.

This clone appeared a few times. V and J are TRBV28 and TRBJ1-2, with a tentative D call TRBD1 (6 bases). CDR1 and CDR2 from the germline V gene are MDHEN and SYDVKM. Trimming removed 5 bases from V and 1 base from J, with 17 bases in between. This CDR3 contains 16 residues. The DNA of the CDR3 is TGTGCCAGCAGTGGACTTCGGACAGCCTTTAACTATGGCTACACCTTC. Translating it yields CASSGLRTAFNYGYTF.

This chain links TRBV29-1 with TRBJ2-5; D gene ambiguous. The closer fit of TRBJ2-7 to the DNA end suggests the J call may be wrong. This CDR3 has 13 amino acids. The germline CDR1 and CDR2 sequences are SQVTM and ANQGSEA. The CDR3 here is CSVVSGYSYEQYF. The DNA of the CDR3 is TGCAGCGTCGTCTCAGGTTACTCCTACGAGCAGTACTTC.

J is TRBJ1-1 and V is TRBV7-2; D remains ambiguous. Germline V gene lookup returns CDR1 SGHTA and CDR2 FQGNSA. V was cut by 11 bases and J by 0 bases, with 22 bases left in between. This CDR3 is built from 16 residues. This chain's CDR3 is CALPGIEGSVNTEAFF. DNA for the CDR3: TGTGCCCTGCCAGGTATCGAGGGCTCCGTGAACACTGAAGCTTTCTTT.

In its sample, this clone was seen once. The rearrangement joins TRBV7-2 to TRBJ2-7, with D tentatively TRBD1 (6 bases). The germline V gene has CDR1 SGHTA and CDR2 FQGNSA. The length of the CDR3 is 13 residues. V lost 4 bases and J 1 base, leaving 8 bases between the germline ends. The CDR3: CASSSTGSYEQYF. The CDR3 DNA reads TGTGCCAGCAGCTCAACAGGGTCCTACGAGCAGTACTTC.